This T cell receptor beta chain was found in a study of CD8 T cells in Susac syndrome (dated by TCRdb to the late 2010s). With respect to the entire study: Of the Susac syndrome patients who were sequenced, fewer than 10 were in clinical remission while about six had clinically active disease. Susac syndrome patients were therapy-naive, on corticosteroids (some also receiving IVIg), or on IVIg alone at blood withdrawal. Whether CD8+ T cell activation and differentiation in Susac syndrome was antigen driven was tested using repertoire sequencing.

Peripheral blood CD8+ and CD4+ T cells from healthy donors, Susac syndrome patients and multiple sclerosis patients were profiled using high-throughput TCR beta sequencing. Recently defined diagnostic criteria for definite or probable disease were met by the Susac syndrome patients. Bulk CD8+ and CD4+ T cells were purified magnetically by negative isolation, whereas CD8+ TEMRA cells were enriched by FACS. Blood was collected in EDTA tubes and processed within 24 hours, with PBMCs isolated through density gradient centrifugation. PBMCs intended for TCR sequencing were cryopreserved in liquid nitrogen and thawed later in a water bath at 37 degrees C. Purity of sorted or isolated CD4+, CD8+ and CD8+ TEMRA cells was at least 90%. RNA was extracted using the RNeasy kit, and about 0.5 to 1 microgram was reverse transcribed with random hexamers. The immunoSEQ multiplex PCR assay, which covers 54 Vbeta and 13 Jbeta segments, was used to amplify TCR beta CDR3 regions. Bias from PCR amplification was corrected by using a synthetic template baseline for primer optimization and for computational correction. In the source study's methods: Reads were assigned to V, D and J genes according to IMGT and analyzed in immunoSEQ Analyzer, with only productive sequences retained. Clonality was calculated as one minus the Shannon entropy normalized by log2 of the number of productive unique sequences. For each patient and control, public and private clones were evaluated within the 100 most prevalent clones. A clone was defined as Susac-specific if it was absent from the healthy and MS cohorts, from some 980 published viral clones and from other ImmuneACCESS disease sequences. TCRdb trimmed public reads at Q25 via fastp, called clones via MiXCR and kept in-frame beta chains. Rows with one shared CDR3 protein collapse into an entry with the most common genes and DNA. TCRdb's processing, not the authors' own work, is the source of the V and J calls. This sample has around 140,000 distinct CDR3 sequences in its table, and around 95% of those were observed once. The top ten clonotypes cover about 0.15% of the sample.

The full study reports these points: The number of individuals in the TCR sequencing and HLA analysis was acknowledged as relatively small. The CD4+ T cell repertoire of patients with Susac syndrome showed no detectable clonal expansion.

About this clonotype itself: Its cognate antigen has yet to be identified. No qualities accompany the bases; no much larger clone lies one base away.

The germline V gene gives CDR1 as MNHEY and CDR2 as SVGEGT. Trimming leaves V shorter by 10 bases and J shorter by 0 bases, with the junction holding 2 bases beyond the gene matches. The CDR3 contains 14 residues, cysteine and phenylalanine counted. Only CDR3 DNA remains: 42 bases, in frame from the first base. This sequence uses TRBV6-2 or TRBV6-3 and TRBJ2-3; 12 middle bases align to TRBD2. This clonotype was sampled from a human donor with Susac syndrome. Specimen: CD4+ T cells from PBMCs. The encoded CDR3 is CATLAGGSTDTQYF. The nucleotides are TGTGCCACACTAGCGGGAGGAAGCACAGATACGCAGTATTTT.